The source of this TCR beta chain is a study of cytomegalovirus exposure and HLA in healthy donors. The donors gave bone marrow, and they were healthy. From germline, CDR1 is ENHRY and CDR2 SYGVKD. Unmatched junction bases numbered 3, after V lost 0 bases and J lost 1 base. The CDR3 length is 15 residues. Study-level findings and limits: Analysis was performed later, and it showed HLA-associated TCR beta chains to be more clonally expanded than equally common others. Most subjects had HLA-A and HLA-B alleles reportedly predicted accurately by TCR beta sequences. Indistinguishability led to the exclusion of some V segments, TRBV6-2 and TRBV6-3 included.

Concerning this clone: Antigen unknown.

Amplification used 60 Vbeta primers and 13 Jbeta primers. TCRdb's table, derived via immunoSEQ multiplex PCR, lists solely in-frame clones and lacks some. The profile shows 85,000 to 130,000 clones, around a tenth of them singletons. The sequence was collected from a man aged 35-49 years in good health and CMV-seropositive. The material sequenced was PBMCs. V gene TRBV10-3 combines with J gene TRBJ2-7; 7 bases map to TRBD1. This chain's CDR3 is CAISESTGKSYEQYF. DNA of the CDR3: TGTGCCATCAGTGAGTCGACAGGGAAGTCCTACGAGCAGTACTTC.